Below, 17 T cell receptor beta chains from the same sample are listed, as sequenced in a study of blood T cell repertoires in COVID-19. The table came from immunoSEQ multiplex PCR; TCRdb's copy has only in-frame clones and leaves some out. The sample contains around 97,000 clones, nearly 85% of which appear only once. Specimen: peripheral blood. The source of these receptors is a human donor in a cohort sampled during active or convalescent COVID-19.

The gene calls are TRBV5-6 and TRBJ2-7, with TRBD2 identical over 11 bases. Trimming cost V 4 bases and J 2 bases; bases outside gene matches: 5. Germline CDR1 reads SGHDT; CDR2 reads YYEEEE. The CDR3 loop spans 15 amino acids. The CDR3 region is CASSPLAGATYEQYF. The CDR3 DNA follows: TGTGCCAGCAGCCCACTAGCGGGGGCCACCTACGAGCAGTACTTC. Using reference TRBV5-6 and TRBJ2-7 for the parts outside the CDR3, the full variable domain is DAGVTQSPTHLIKTRGQQVTLRCSPKSGHDTVSWYQQALGQGPQFIFQYYEEEERQRGNFPDRFSGHQFPNYSSELNVNALLLGDSALYLCASSPLAGATYEQYFGPGTRLTVT.

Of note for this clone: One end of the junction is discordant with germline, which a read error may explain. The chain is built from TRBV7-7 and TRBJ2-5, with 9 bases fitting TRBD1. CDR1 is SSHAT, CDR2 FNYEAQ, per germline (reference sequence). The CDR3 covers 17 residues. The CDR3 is CASSPTRGTGIQETQYF. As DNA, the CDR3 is TGTGCTAGCAGCCCTACCCGGGGGACAGGGATCCAAGAGACCCAGTACTTC. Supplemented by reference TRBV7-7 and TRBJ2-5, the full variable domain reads GAGVSQSPRYKVTKRGQDVTLRCDPISSHATLYWYQQALGQGPEFLTYFNYEAQPDKSGLPSDRFSAERPEGSISTLTIQRTEQRDSAMYRCASSPTRGTGIQETQYFGPGTRLLVL.

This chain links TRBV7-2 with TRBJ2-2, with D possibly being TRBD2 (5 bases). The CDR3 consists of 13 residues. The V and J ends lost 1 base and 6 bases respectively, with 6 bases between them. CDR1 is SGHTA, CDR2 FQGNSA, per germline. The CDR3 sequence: CASSLVAPGELFF. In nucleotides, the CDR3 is TGTGCCAGCAGCTTAGTAGCGCCCGGGGAGCTGTTTTTT.

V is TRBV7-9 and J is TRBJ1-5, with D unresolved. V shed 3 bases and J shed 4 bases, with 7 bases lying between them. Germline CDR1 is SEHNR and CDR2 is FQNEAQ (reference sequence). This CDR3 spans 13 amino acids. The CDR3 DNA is TGTGCCAGCAGCTTGAGCTCGAATCAGCCCCAGCATTTT. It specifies CASSLSSNQPQHF.

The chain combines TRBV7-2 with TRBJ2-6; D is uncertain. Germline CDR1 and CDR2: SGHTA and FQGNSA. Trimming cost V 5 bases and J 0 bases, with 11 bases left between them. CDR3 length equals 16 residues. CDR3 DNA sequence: TGTGCCAGCAGCCGCAGACAAGACTCTGGGGCCAACGTCCTGACTTTC. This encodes CASSRRQDSGANVLTF.

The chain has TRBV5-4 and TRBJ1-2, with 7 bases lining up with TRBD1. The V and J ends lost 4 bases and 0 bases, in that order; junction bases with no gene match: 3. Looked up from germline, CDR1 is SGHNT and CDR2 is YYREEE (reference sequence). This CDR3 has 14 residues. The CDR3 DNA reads TGTGCCAGCAGCCAAGGGACAGCTAACTATGGCTACACCTTC. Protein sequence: CASSQGTANYGYTF.

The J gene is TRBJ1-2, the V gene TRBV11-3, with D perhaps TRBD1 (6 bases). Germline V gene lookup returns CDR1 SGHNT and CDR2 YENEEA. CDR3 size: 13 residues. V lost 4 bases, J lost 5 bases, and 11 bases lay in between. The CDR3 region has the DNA TGTGCCAGCAGCTCAAAACAGGGTTATGGCTACACCTTC. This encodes CASSSKQGYGYTF.

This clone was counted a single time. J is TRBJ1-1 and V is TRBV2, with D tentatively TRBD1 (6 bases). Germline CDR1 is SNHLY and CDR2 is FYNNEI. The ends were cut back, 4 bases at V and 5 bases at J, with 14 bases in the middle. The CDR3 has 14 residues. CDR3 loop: CASSAVQQGTEAFF. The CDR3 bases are TGTGCCAGCAGTGCTGTGCAACAGGGAACTGAAGCTTTCTTT.

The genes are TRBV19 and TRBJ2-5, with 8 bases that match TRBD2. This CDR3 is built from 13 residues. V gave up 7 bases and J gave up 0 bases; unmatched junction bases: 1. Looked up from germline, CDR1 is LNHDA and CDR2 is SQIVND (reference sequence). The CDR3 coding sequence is TGTGCCAGTAAACTAGCGGACCAAGAGACCCAGTACTTC. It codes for CASKLADQETQYF. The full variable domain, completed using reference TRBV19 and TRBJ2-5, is DGGITQSPKYLFRKEGQNVTLSCEQNLNHDAMYWYRQDPGQGLRLIYYSQIVNDFQKGDIAEGYSVSREKKESFPLTVTSAQKNPTAFYLCASKLADQETQYFGPGTRLLVL.

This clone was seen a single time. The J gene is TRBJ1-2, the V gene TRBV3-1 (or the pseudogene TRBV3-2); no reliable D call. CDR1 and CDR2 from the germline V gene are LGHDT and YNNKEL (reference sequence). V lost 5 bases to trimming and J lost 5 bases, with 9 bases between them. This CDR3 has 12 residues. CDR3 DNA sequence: TGTGCCAGCAGCACGAGAAATTATGGCTACACCTTC. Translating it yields CASSTRNYGYTF.

CDR3 protein: CSASSGGGTEAFF. As DNA, the CDR3 is TGCAGTGCTAGTTCGGGGGGAGGAACTGAAGCTTTCTTT. This chain links TRBV20-1 with TRBJ1-1, with D perhaps TRBD1 (5 bases). V was clipped by 3 bases and J by 5 bases, with 13 bases between them. The CDR3 is 13 amino acids. Germline assignment: CDR1 DFQATT and CDR2 SNEGSKA (reference sequence).

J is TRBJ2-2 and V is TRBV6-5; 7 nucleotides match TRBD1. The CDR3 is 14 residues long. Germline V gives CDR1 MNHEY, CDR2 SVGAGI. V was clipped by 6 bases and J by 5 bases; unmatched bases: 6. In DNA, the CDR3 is TGTGCCAGCAGACTGACAGGGTGGACCGGGGAGCTGTTTTTT. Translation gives CASRLTGWTGELFF.

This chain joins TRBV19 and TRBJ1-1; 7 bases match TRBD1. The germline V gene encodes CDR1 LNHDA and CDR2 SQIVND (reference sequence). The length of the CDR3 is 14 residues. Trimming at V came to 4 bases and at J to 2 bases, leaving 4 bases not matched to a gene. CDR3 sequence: CASSTGTVNTEAFF. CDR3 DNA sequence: TGTGCCAGTAGTACCGGGACAGTCAACACTGAAGCTTTCTTT.

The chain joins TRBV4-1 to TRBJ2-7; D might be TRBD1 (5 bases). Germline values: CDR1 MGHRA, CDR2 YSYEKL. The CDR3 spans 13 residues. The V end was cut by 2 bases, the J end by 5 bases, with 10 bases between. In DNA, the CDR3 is TGCGCCAGCAGCCAACTGGGGCCCAACGAGCAGTACTTC. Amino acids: CASSQLGPNEQYF.

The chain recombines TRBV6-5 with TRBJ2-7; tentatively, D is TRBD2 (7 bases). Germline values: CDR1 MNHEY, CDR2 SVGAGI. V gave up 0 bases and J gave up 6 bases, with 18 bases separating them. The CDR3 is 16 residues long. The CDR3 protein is CASSYSGIRGGGEQYF. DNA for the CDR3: TGTGCCAGCAGTTACTCGGGCATTAGGGGGGGAGGCGAGCAGTACTTC.

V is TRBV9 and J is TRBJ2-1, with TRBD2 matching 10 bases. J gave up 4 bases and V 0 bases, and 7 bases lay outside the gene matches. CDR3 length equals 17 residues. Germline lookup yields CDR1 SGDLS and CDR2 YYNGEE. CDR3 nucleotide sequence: TGTGCCAGCAGCGTAGGAAGTAGCGGGGGGATTTACAATGAGCAGTTCTTC. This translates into CASSVGSSGGIYNEQFF.

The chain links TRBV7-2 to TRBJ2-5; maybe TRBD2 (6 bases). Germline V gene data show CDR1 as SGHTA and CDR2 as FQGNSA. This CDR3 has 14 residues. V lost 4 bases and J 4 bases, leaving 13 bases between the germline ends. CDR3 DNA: TGTGCCAGCAGCTACGCGGCGGGGTTAGAGACCCAGTACTTC. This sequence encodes CASSYAAGLETQYF.